This TCR beta chain was obtained from a study of T cells in Graves' hyperthyroidism and ophthalmopathy. Across 18 months, stable Graves' hyperthyroidism was marked by no progression to ophthalmopathy. Patients were excluded for uncontrolled infection, other autoimmune disease, pregnancy or lactation. PBMCs came from around 10 ml fresh peripheral blood. The sample holds many counts of this clonotype. Its antigen is not known. Whole-study results and caveats: Researchers found most expanded thyroid clonotypes above 0.001 in blood as well.

RNA transcripts gave rise to amplified TCR beta CDR3 regions. An initial round of RT-PCR targeting the TCR CDR3 relied on the HTBI primer set. Each CDR3 protein is one row after TCRdb ran MiXCR on the multiplex PCR reads. The sample holds about 840,000 distinct CDR3 sequences, over 35% seen once. This receptor was taken from a young man with Graves' hyperthyroidism. Sequencing used blood.

The CDR3 bases are TGTGCCAGCAGCCAAGATCATACGGGGTTTAATTCACCCCTCCACTTT. Its protein product is CASSQDHTGFNSPLHF. This chain uses TRBV9 with TRBJ1-6; D remains unclear. Per germline, CDR1 SGDLS and CDR2 YYNGEE. The V gene lost 4 bases and the J gene lost 6 bases, with 17 bases spanning the gap. This CDR3 has 16 residues.